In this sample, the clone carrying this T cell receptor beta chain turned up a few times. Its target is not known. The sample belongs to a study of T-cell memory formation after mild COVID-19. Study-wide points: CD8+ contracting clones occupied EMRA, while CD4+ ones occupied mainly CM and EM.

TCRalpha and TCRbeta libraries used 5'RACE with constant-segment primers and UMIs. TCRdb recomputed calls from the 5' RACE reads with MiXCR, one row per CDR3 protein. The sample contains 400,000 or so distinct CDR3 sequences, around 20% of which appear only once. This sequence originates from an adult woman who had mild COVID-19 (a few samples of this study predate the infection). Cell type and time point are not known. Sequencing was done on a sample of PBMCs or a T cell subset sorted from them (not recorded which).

The CDR3: CATPALQATSTDTQYF. As DNA, the CDR3 is TGTGCCACCCCCGCACTTCAGGCAACAAGCACAGATACGCAGTATTTT. The chain is built from TRBV7-9 and TRBJ2-3; D uncertain. Trimming shortened V by 10 bases and J by 0 bases, and 20 bases separated the two germline ends. Germline V CDR1 and CDR2: SEHNR, FQNEAQ (reference sequence). The CDR3 extends over 16 amino acids.